This entry lists 32 T cell receptor beta chains sequenced from one sample in a study of T cells in Graves' hyperthyroidism and ophthalmopathy. The investigators amplified TCR beta CDR3 regions from RNA transcripts. TCR CDR3 underwent first-round RT-PCR with the HTBI primer set. TCRdb re-called the multiplex PCR reads with MiXCR, one entry per CDR3 protein. The sample lists about 560,000 distinct CDR3 sequences, over 15% seen once, with approximately 20% in the top ten. The sequenced sample consisted of blood. All receptors come from a woman between 18 and 30 years old with Graves' hyperthyroidism.

This clonotype was detected ten times or more. The rearrangement joins TRBV3-1 to TRBJ2-7; 10 nucleotides match TRBD1. Unmatched junction bases numbered 5, after V lost 5 bases and J lost 1 base. This CDR3 is built from 15 residues. CDR1 and CDR2 (germline): LGHDT, YNNKEL (reference sequence). The CDR3 DNA reads as TGTGCCAGCAGCAGGGGACAGGGGTTGTCCTACGAGCAGTACTTC. Amino acids: CASSRGQGLSYEQYF.

The chain uses TRBV28 and TRBJ2-7, with 8 positions matching TRBD2. Germline CDR1 is MDHEN and CDR2 is SYDVKM. The CDR3 loop spans 16 amino acids. J was trimmed by 0 bases and V by 7 bases; bases with no gene match: 11. CDR3 protein: CASKSWAGGLSYEQYF. CDR3 sequence (DNA): TGTGCCAGCAAGTCTTGGGCGGGAGGCCTCTCCTACGAGCAGTACTTC.

The V call is TRBV10-1, the J call TRBJ2-5, with 9 positions matching TRBD2. V lost 2 bases to trimming and J lost 3 bases; unmatched junction nucleotides: 13. The CDR3 has 18 amino acids. Germline CDR1 reads WNHNN; CDR2 reads SYGVQD (reference sequence). This CDR3 is CASSEPLDSGSPEETQYF. The CDR3 region has the DNA TGCGCCAGCAGTGAGCCTTTGGATAGCGGGAGTCCGGAAGAGACCCAGTACTTC.

This clonotype showed up just a few times. J is TRBJ2-7 and V is TRBV6-1; a weak D match, TRBD2 (6 bases). The V and J ends lost 2 bases and 6 bases respectively, with 11 bases between them. Germline V gives CDR1 MNHNS, CDR2 SASEGT. The CDR3 length is 13 residues. The CDR3 DNA sequence: TGTGCCAGCAGTGAACTAGCGAACTGCGAGCAGTACTTC. Translated: CASSELANCEQYF.

There are a few counts of this clonotype. The chain has TRBV5-1 and TRBJ2-2, with unresolved D. The CDR3 spans 15 residues. V was pared by 0 bases and J by 2 bases, with 8 bases between. Germline CDR1 SGHRS, CDR2 YFSETQ. The CDR3 bases are TGCGCCAGCAGCTTGGCCCTAGAAAACACCGGGGAGCTGTTTTTT. Translation gives CASSLALENTGELFF.

This clonotype was picked up a small number of times. The chain combines TRBV27 with TRBJ2-6, with a tentative D call TRBD2 (7 bases). The CDR3 is 18 residues long. V was shortened by 1 base and J by 0 bases, with 13 bases between the two germline ends. Germline assignment: CDR1 MNHEY and CDR2 SMNVEV (reference sequence). CDR3 DNA: TGTGCCAGCAGTTTATACGGGGGAGGGGGCTCTGGGGCCAACGTCCTGACTTTC. The encoded protein is CASSLYGGGGSGANVLTF.

The chain employs TRBV5-5 and TRBJ1-1; 11 bases fit TRBD1. The CDR3 extends over 17 amino acids. Germline V gene sequence: CDR1 SGHKS, CDR2 YYEKEE (reference sequence). Trimming took 1 base from V and 6 from J; bases not matched to a gene: 11. CDR3: CASSLWGQGGEGSEAFF. CDR3 in DNA: TGTGCCAGCAGCTTGTGGGGACAGGGGGGGGAGGGGTCTGAAGCTTTCTTT.

A few counts support this clonotype. The chain uses TRBV7-2 and TRBJ2-2; 8 bases line up with TRBD2. The ends lost 6 bases at V and 7 bases at J; junction bases unmatched: 13. Germline loops: CDR1 SGHTA, CDR2 FQGNSA. The CDR3 loop spans 16 amino acids. The CDR3 loop reads CASRNPQRERIGELFF. CDR3 bases: TGTGCCAGCAGAAACCCCCAGCGGGAGCGGATCGGGGAGCTGTTTTTT.

This clonotype was recorded a few times. The chain couples TRBV27 to TRBJ2-4; D gene unclear. The CDR3 runs to 16 residues. V was clipped by 2 bases and J by 0 bases, with 11 bases between them. CDR1 is MNHEY, CDR2 SMNVEV, per germline (reference sequence). CDR3 sequence reads: CASSLRAVLAKNIQYF. DNA for the CDR3: TGTGCCAGCAGTTTAAGGGCTGTTCTAGCCAAAAACATTCAGTACTTC.

This clonotype was counted ten times or more. J is TRBJ2-1 and V is TRBV28; 9 bases agree with TRBD1. CDR3 length: 17 amino acids. The germline V gene encodes CDR1 MDHEN and CDR2 SYDVKM. Germline trimming cut 2 bases from V and 3 bases from J; bases unmatched to any gene: 8. The chain's CDR3 is CASSLPRTGANYNEQFF. Written as DNA, the CDR3 is TGTGCCAGCAGTTTACCACGGACAGGGGCAAACTACAATGAGCAGTTCTTC.

The chain carries TRBV4-3 and TRBJ1-2; D not resolved. The CDR3 is made up of 15 amino acids. Per the germline V gene, CDR1 is LGHNA and CDR2 is YSLEER. The V gene lost 1 base and the J gene lost 4 bases, with 13 bases spanning the gap. The CDR3 region has the DNA TGCGCCAGCAGCCAAGCCGAGCAGCTAGTCTATGGCTACACCTTC. Translated: CASSQAEQLVYGYTF.

This clonotype appeared a few times. This chain connects TRBV4-1 to TRBJ1-5, with D possibly being TRBD1 (6 bases). V was pared by 2 bases and J by 2 bases, with 10 bases between. Per the germline V gene, CDR1 is MGHRA and CDR2 is YSYEKL. The CDR3 length is 15 residues. The CDR3 protein is CASSQQQGGNQPQHF. The CDR3 bases are TGCGCCAGCAGCCAACAACAGGGAGGCAATCAGCCCCAGCATTTT.

The chain links TRBV20-1 to TRBJ1-1, with D perhaps matching TRBD1 (5 bases). V lost 3 bases, J lost 3 bases, and 8 bases lay in between. The CDR3 consists of 12 residues. Germline CDR1 DFQATT, CDR2 SNEGSKA (reference sequence). For the CDR3, the DNA is TGCAGTGCTAGGCGGGGGGACACTGAAGCTTTCTTT. As protein: CSARRGDTEAFF.

The J gene is TRBJ1-5, the V gene TRBV29-1; D might be TRBD1 (6 bases). The CDR3 consists of 13 residues. CDR1 SQVTM and CDR2 ANQGSEA come from the germline V gene. Trimming took 4 bases from V and 8 from J, leaving 15 bases between them. The CDR3 DNA sequence: TGCAGCGTTGCCGGGGGGCGCGAGAAGCCCCAGCATTTT. Amino acids: CSVAGGREKPQHF.

This clonotype was counted only a few times. The chain links TRBV5-5 to TRBJ1-4; D possibly corresponds to TRBD1 (5 bases). CDR3 size: 17 residues. CDR1 and CDR2 from the germline V gene are SGHKS and YYEKEE (reference sequence). V was pared by 1 base and J by 8 bases, with 21 bases between. For the CDR3, the DNA is TGTGCCAGCAGCTTGTTTCCCCCCTTTGGCAGGGACGAAAAACTGTTTTTT. This encodes CASSLFPPFGRDEKLFF.

The table lists this clonotype with many counts. The V call is TRBV11-1, the J call TRBJ1-1, with no clear D. The V end lost 5 bases, the J end lost 0 bases, and 10 bases lay between the germline ends. The CDR3 sequence is 14 residues long. Germline CDR1 SGHAT, CDR2 FQDESV (reference sequence). The CDR3 nucleotides read TGTGCCAGCAGCCACGGTGGGGTGAACACTGAAGCTTTCTTT. The encoded protein is CASSHGGVNTEAFF.

This clonotype occurred a few times. The chain uses TRBV18 and TRBJ2-2; D may be TRBD2 (5 bases). The CDR3 spans 15 residues. V was shortened by 3 bases and J by 4 bases, with 12 bases between the two germline ends. The germline V gene encodes CDR1 KGHSH and CDR2 LQKENI. The CDR3 DNA reads TGTGCCAGCTCACCTATAATAGCGAGCACCGGGGAGCTGTTTTTT. Protein: CASSPIIASTGELFF. The full variable domain, completed using reference TRBV18 and TRBJ2-2, is NAGVMQNPRHLVRRRGQEARLRCSPMKGHSHVYWYRQLPEEGLKFMVYLQKENIIDESGMPKERFSAEFPKEGPSILRIQQVVRGDSAAYFCASSPIIASTGELFFGEGSRLTVL.

This clonotype was counted at least ten times. V is TRBV3-1 and J is TRBJ1-1; the D gene is possibly TRBD1 (5 bases). V was cut by 4 bases and J by 5 bases, with 8 bases left in between. The CDR3 sequence is 12 residues long. The germline gives CDR1 LGHDT, CDR2 YNNKEL (reference sequence). CDR3 sequence (DNA): TGTGCCAGCAGCCGCGGGGGTACTGAAGCTTTCTTT. Translated, it gives CASSRGGTEAFF.

This clonotype was found many times. J is TRBJ2-7 and V is TRBV12-3 or TRBV12-4; 14 bases line up with TRBD2. With V trimmed by 4 bases and J by 4 bases, 6 bases remained unmatched. The CDR3 loop spans 16 amino acids. The CDR3 reads CASSSTGTSGSYEQYF. DNA of the CDR3: TGTGCCAGCAGTTCAACCGGGACTAGCGGGAGTTACGAGCAGTACTTC.

This clonotype was observed a few times. The CDR3 DNA is TGTGCCAGCAGTGACTTGGGTGAAGCTTTCTTT. This codes for CASSDLGEAFF. This chain connects TRBV6-1 to TRBJ1-1, with D uncertain. The CDR3 is made up of 11 amino acids. V lost 3 bases to trimming and J lost 7 bases, with 6 bases between them. The germline CDR1 and CDR2 sequences are MNHNS and SASEGT.

This clonotype has only a few counts. The chain couples TRBV20-1 to TRBJ2-7; D remains unclear. Germline V gene data show CDR1 as DFQATT and CDR2 as SNEGSKA (reference sequence). The CDR3 is made up of 12 amino acids. V was clipped by 1 base and J by 5 bases, with 9 bases between them. The CDR3, as DNA: TGCAGTGCTAGAGCGATCTTGAACGAGCAGTACTTC. This codes for CSARAILNEQYF.

In this sample, this clonotype turned up many times. This chain uses TRBV19 with TRBJ1-1, with TRBD1 identical over 7 bases. Per the germline V gene, CDR1 is LNHDA and CDR2 is SQIVND (reference sequence). Trimming removed 5 bases from V and 4 bases from J; junction bases left unmatched: 7. CDR3 length: 14 residues. CDR3 loop: CASSPQGYGTEAFF. In nucleotides, the CDR3 is TGTGCCAGTAGTCCACAGGGGTATGGCACTGAAGCTTTCTTT.

In this sample, this clonotype turned up many times. The V call is TRBV3-1, the J call TRBJ2-1; TRBD2 is a possible D gene (6 bases). V was trimmed by 0 bases and J by 7 bases, leaving 13 bases between them. CDR1 and CDR2 (germline): LGHDT, YNNKEL (reference sequence). The CDR3 length is 15 residues. The DNA of the CDR3 is TGTGCCAGCAGCCAAGACCTCCCAGGAGGGAATGAGCAGTTCTTC. It encodes CASSQDLPGGNEQFF.

As regards this clonotype: An end of the junction does not agree with germline; a read error may underlie this. As DNA, the CDR3 is TGCGCCAGCAAAGCCTACATTCAGTACTTC. Its protein is CASKAYIQYF. This chain joins TRBV6-9 and TRBJ2-4; D unresolved. CDR1 and CDR2 (germline): MNHGY, SVAAGI. The CDR3 loop spans 10 amino acids.

This clonotype was seen at least ten times. V usage is TRBV12-3 or TRBV12-4 and J usage is TRBJ2-1, with D possibly TRBD1 on 5 matching bases. Trimming removed 2 bases at V and 8 bases at J, with 13 bases between. The CDR3 runs 14 residues. The CDR3 protein is CASSLNQGVDEQFF. Written as DNA, the CDR3 is TGTGCCAGCAGTTTAAACCAGGGTGTCGATGAGCAGTTCTTC.

Details on this clonotype: One base away lies a much larger clone, so this may be a sequencing read error. The genes are TRBV6-1 and TRBJ1-5, with 8 nucleotides matching TRBD1. The trim removed 8 bases at V and 0 bases at J, leaving 6 bases unmatched. This CDR3 has 15 amino acids. Looked up from germline, CDR1 is MNHNS and CDR2 is SASEGT. The CDR3 region has the DNA TGTGCCAGCGGAGTACAGGGGGATAGCAATCAGCCCCAGCATTTT. Residues: CASGVQGDSNQPQHF.

The rearrangement links TRBV27 to TRBJ1-3; 8 nucleotides line up with TRBD1. The CDR3 length is 14 residues. CDR1 and CDR2 (germline): MNHEY, SMNVEV (reference sequence). The V and J ends lost 0 bases and 8 bases, in that order; junction bases with no gene match: 3. The CDR3 reads CASSLSQGADTIYF. The CDR3 bases are TGTGCCAGCAGTTTATCTCAGGGGGCGGACACCATATATTTT.

V is TRBV19 and J is TRBJ1-2; D is unclear. Trimming pared 6 bases from V and 4 bases from J, leaving 18 bases between. Germline CDR1 reads LNHDA; CDR2 reads SQIVND (reference sequence). CDR3 length equals 15 residues. The DNA of the CDR3 is TGTGCCAGTAGGACCCCCTTGGACGGAGGCTATGGCTACACCTTC. This codes for CASRTPLDGGYGYTF.

There are many counts of this clonotype. This chain connects TRBV7-2 to TRBJ2-7; no reliable D call. Trimming took 0 bases from V and 1 from J, leaving 7 bases between them. Germline CDR1 reads SGHTA; CDR2 reads FQGNSA. The CDR3 runs 14 residues. The CDR3, as DNA: TGTGCCAGCAGCTTAGCTTGGGCGTCCTACGAGCAGTACTTC. Encoded protein: CASSLAWASYEQYF.

This clonotype has a handful of counts. The chain is built from TRBV30 and TRBJ2-7; TRBD1 might be the D (5 bases). Germline V lookup: CDR1 GTSNPN, CDR2 SVGIG (reference sequence). V was pared by 1 base and J by 5 bases, with 15 bases between. CDR3 length equals 14 residues. CDR3 in amino acids: CAWSGGPRVNEQYF. The CDR3 region has the DNA TGTGCCTGGAGTGGCGGACCCAGGGTAAACGAGCAGTACTTC. The full variable domain, with the rest looked up from reference TRBV30 and TRBJ2-7, is SQTIHQWPATLVQPVGSPLSLECTVEGTSNPNLYWYRQAAGRGLQLLFYSVGIGQISSEVPQNLSASRPQDRQFILSSKKLLLSDSGFYLCAWSGGPRVNEQYFGPGTRLTVT.

This clonotype was seen a handful of times. The V gene is TRBV4-3, the J gene TRBJ2-1; 9 nucleotides align to TRBD2. The CDR3 sequence is 17 residues long. Trimming removed 1 base from V and 8 bases from J; junction bases left unmatched: 12. Germline V gene data show CDR1 as LGHNA and CDR2 as YSLEER. The CDR3, as DNA: TGCGCCAGCAGCCAAGTCCGTGGTGGCGGGGGGGCCCATGAGCAGTTCTTC. It encodes CASSQVRGGGGAHEQFF.

This clonotype was counted a few times. The chain recombines TRBV4-3 with TRBJ2-3; 10 positions match TRBD2. V lost 3 bases to trimming and J lost 4 bases; unmatched junction nucleotides: 7. Per the germline V gene, CDR1 is LGHNA and CDR2 is YSLEER. This CDR3 is 16 amino acids long. The CDR3 loop is CASSQSPSGSADTQYF. CDR3 nucleotide sequence: TGCGCCAGCAGCCAGAGTCCTAGCGGGAGTGCAGATACGCAGTATTTT.